This TCR beta chain emerged from a study of EBV T-cell therapy then PD-1 blockade in nasopharyngeal carcinoma. Method: immunoSEQ multiplex PCR; TCRdb's copy keeps in-frame clones and lacks some. The data contain roughly 22,000 clones, 82% of them singletons. Treatment: AdE1-LMPpoly-expanded autologous EBV-specific T-cell therapy followed by anti-PD-1 nivolumab. Concerning this clone itself: Its antigen is unidentified.

The sequence came from a man between 35 and 55 years old with nasopharyngeal carcinoma. The material was CD8+ T cells from blood, obtained at day -245 from a patient whose treatment included autologous EBV-specific T cells and nivolumab.

Written as DNA, the CDR3 is TGTGCCAGCAGTCTAGGGGGCTATGGGCCGTCCTTCTATGGCTACACCTTC. This encodes CASSLGGYGPSFYGYTF. This chain joins TRBV7-2 and TRBJ1-2; 7 bases are a match to TRBD1. The V and J ends lost 6 bases and 4 bases, in that order; junction bases with no gene match: 17. The CDR3 runs 17 residues. CDR1 and CDR2 (germline): SGHTA, FQGNSA.